This T cell receptor beta chain was captured in a study of blood T cell repertoires in COVID-19. Study details: T cells, B-cell-depleted T cells, or PBMCs provided the cDNA or gDNA that served as material.

Repertoires were generated with immunoSEQ multiplex PCR, while TCRdb's copy carries only in-frame clones and drops some. The repertoire holds some 140,000 clones, with 80% to 85% as singletons. Participant reports of clinical history set cohort assignment. Two negative PCRs, clearance, or symptom resolution characterized the recovered Cohort 3 donors. This CDR3 has 12 residues. Trimming removed 1 base from V and 11 bases from J, with 9 bases in between. Germline CDR1 SEHNR, CDR2 FQNEAQ (reference sequence). The rearrangement joins TRBV7-9 to TRBJ1-3, with a weak D call TRBD1 (5 bases). Sequencing input: PBMCs or T cells enriched from blood (not recorded which). This clonotype originated in a man aged 25 to 40 who had recovered from COVID-19. This chain's CDR3 is CASSLEGSAIYF. As DNA, the CDR3 is TGTGCCAGCAGCTTAGAGGGGTCGGCCATATATTTT.